The rows below give T cell receptor beta chains drawn from one sample of a study of blood T cells in healthy people across ages. TCRdb redid the calling of the 5' RACE reads with MiXCR, one entry per CDR3 protein. The table has some 1,500,000 distinct CDR3 sequences, 40% to 45% seen once; the top ten hold approximately 4.1%. Sequenced input: blood. The receptors were gathered from a woman under 30 in good health. Each CDR3 is given with its conserved first and last residue. A D gene is named only where the DNA matches it firmly. Some rows mark clone size as missing; the rest say once, few, many or name a class of expanded clone.

TRBJ2-7	TRBV29-1	NA	NA	TGCAGCGTTGTGGCCTCTCAGGGAATCTACGAGCAGTACTTC	CSVVASQGIYEQYF
TRBJ2-7	TRBV4-3	NA	TRBD2	TGCGCCAGCAGCCAAGAGGAAGCTAGCGGTTACGAGCAGTACTTC	CASSQEEASGYEQYF
TRBJ2-7	TRBV6-2/TRBV6-3	NA	NA	TGTGCCAGCAGTTATTTGGACAAAAACTACGAGCAGTACTTC	CASSYLDKNYEQYF
TRBJ2-1	TRBV12-3/TRBV12-4	few	NA	TGTGCCAGCACGCCTCAATCCGACAATGAGCAGTTCTTC	CASTPQSDNEQFF
TRBJ2-7	TRBV2	NA	TRBD2	TGTGCCAGCAGCGGGCCTAGCGGGGCTAGCTCCTACGAGCAGTACTTC	CASSGPSGASSYEQYF
TRBJ2-3	TRBV9	NA	TRBD2	TGTGCCAGCAGCTCCGGCGGGAGGGCCAACTATGATACGCAGTATTTT	CASSSGGRANYDTQYF
TRBJ1-1	TRBV12-3/TRBV12-4	few	TRBD1	TGTGCCAGCAGGGCGGGACAGCTGAACACTGAAGCTTTCTTT	CASRAGQLNTEAFF
TRBJ1-3	TRBV29-1	NA	TRBD1	TGCAGCGCATCCACAGCGGGACAGGGACCAGGAAACACCATATATTTT	CSASTAGQGPGNTIYF
TRBJ2-1	TRBV30	few	NA	TGTGCCTGGAGTGTGGGGGGACGGCAGTTCTTC	CAWSVGGRQFF
TRBJ2-5	TRBV7-2	few	NA	TGTGCCAGCAGCTTAGCCGGGAGTCGGCAAGAGACCCAGTACTTC	CASSLAGSRQETQYF
TRBJ1-2	TRBV6-5	NA	TRBD1	TGTGCCAGCAGACAGGGGGCGCATGGCTACACCTTC	CASRQGAHGYTF
TRBJ1-1	TRBV6-2/TRBV6-3	NA	NA	TGTGCCAGCAGTTACGAAGCAGGGCGGACTGAAGCTTTCTTT	CASSYEAGRTEAFF
TRBJ2-1	TRBV20-1	few	NA	TGCAGTGCTAGATTGGGGGTTTATATGTCCTACAATGAGCAGTTCTTC	CSARLGVYMSYNEQFF
TRBJ1-2	TRBV27	few	NA	TGTGCCAGCAGTTTCGCCTTGGAGTATGGCTACACCTTC	CASSFALEYGYTF
TRBJ1-2	TRBV18	NA	NA	TGTGCCAGCTCACCGTCCTACAGCAATGGCTACACCTTC	CASSPSYSNGYTF
TRBJ2-1	TRBV7-8	few	NA	TGTGCCAGCAGCATCCTGGTAGGGGCCGACTACAATGAGCAGTTCTTC	CASSILVGADYNEQFF
TRBJ2-1	TRBV9	few	TRBD2	TGTGCCAGCACCATGACCGGGACTAACAATGAGCAGTTCTTC	CASTMTGTNNEQFF